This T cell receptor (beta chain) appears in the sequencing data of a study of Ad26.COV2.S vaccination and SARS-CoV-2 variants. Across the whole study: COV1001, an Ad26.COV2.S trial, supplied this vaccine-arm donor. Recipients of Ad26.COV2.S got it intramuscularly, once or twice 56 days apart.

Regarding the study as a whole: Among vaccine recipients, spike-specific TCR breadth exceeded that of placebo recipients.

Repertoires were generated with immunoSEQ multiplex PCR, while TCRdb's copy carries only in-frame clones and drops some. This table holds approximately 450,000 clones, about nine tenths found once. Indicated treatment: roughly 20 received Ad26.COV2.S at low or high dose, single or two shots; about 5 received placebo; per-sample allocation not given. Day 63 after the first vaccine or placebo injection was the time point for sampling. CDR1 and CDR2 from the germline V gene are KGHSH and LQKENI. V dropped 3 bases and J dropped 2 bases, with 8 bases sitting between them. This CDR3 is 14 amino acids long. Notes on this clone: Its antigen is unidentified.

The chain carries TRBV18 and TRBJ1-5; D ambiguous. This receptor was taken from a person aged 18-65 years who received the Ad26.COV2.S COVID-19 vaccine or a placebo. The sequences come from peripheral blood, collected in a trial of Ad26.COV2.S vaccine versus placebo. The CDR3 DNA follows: TGTGCCAGCTCACCCTCTTTGGGCAATCAGCCCCAGCATTTT. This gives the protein CASSPSLGNQPQHF.